The 30 T cell receptor beta chains presented below share a single source sample, sequenced in a study of blood T cell repertoires in COVID-19. Sequenced by immunoSEQ multiplex PCR; TCRdb stores in-frame clones only, minus some. The table has about 55,000 clones, roughly 85% seen once; the top ten hold approximately 15%. The specimen sequenced was peripheral blood. The receptors come from a human donor in a cohort sampled during active COVID-19.

The V and J genes are TRBV30 and TRBJ2-6; D remains unclear. Germline V CDR1 and CDR2: GTSNPN, SVGIG (reference sequence). The V gene lost 0 bases and the J gene lost 0 bases, with 15 bases spanning the gap. CDR3 length: 18 amino acids. CDR3 region: CAWSVHLLLISGANVLTF. For the CDR3, the DNA is TGTGCCTGGAGTGTACATCTCTTACTAATCTCTGGGGCCAACGTCCTGACTTTC.

The rearrangement uses TRBV11-2 and TRBJ2-7; perhaps TRBD2 as D (6 bases). V was clipped by 1 base and J by 4 bases, with 14 bases between them. The germline CDR1 and CDR2 sequences are SGHAT and FQNNGV. The CDR3 length is 15 residues. The CDR3 is CASSLVSGELYEQYF. The CDR3 DNA reads TGTGCCAGCAGCTTAGTGTCGGGAGAGCTATACGAGCAGTACTTC.

V gene TRBV12-5 combines with J gene TRBJ2-3; TRBD1 matches at 8 bases. The CDR3 spans 13 residues. In germline, CDR1 is LGHNT, CDR2 FRNRAP. Losses at the gene ends were 9 bases for V and 4 bases for J; bases not matched to a gene: 6. The CDR3 bases are TGTGCTAGCCGACAGGGGTTGGCAGATACGCAGTATTTT. Its protein product is CASRQGLADTQYF.

In this sample, this clone turned up once. The chain recombines TRBV11-2 with TRBJ1-1, with no clear D. Trimming left V 5 bases short and J 1 base short, with 8 bases between. This CDR3 comprises 13 residues. Per the germline V gene, CDR1 is SGHAT and CDR2 is FQNNGV. CDR3 sequence reads: CASSLKRNTEAFF. The CDR3 nucleotides read TGTGCCAGCAGCCTAAAACGGAACACTGAAGCTTTCTTT.

The chain carries TRBV19 and TRBJ1-1; 12 bases align to TRBD1. V was pared by 6 bases and J by 11 bases, with 16 bases of the junction left unmatched. The germline V gene encodes CDR1 LNHDA and CDR2 SQIVND (reference sequence). The CDR3 runs 16 residues. The DNA for the CDR3 is TGTGCCAGTAGGGAACCGGGACAGGGGGCGAAGAATCGGGCTTTCTTT. This sequence encodes CASREPGQGAKNRAFF.

V gene TRBV19 combines with J gene TRBJ1-1, with TRBD1 matching 7 bases. Germline CDR1 is LNHDA and CDR2 is SQIVND (reference sequence). V was clipped by 4 bases and J by 3 bases; unmatched bases: 8. The CDR3 extends over 15 amino acids. CDR3 DNA: TGTGCCAGTAGTAAACCCGGGACAGCGGACACTGAAGCTTTCTTT. Translation: CASSKPGTADTEAFF.

J is TRBJ1-1 and V is TRBV7-8, with 10 nucleotides matching TRBD1. The V segment lost 5 bases and the J segment 6 bases; nucleotides outside the gene matches: 6. Germline V gives CDR1 SGHVS, CDR2 FQNEAQ. CDR3 size: 14 residues. CDR3 amino acids: CASSIDRGRPEAFF. CDR3 in DNA: TGTGCCAGCAGCATCGACAGGGGGCGACCTGAAGCTTTCTTT.

Note on this clone: This CDR3 is also generated by other DNA sequences in the sample. The chain is built from TRBV9 and TRBJ2-5, with a possible D match to TRBD2 (6 bases). The V end lost 2 bases, the J end lost 3 bases, and 8 bases lay between the germline ends. Germline CDR1 and CDR2: SGDLS and YYNGEE. The CDR3 length is 13 residues. CDR3 loop: CASSVAGKETQYF. As DNA, the CDR3 is TGTGCCAGCAGCGTTGCGGGGAAAGAGACCCAGTACTTC.

The chain carries TRBV10-1 and TRBJ2-2; 12 bases are a match to TRBD1. The CDR3 sequence is 14 residues long. Germline trimming cut 6 bases from V and 6 bases from J; bases unmatched to any gene: 2. The germline V gene encodes CDR1 WNHNN and CDR2 SYGVQD (reference sequence). The CDR3 reads CASRGQGASGELFF. As DNA, the CDR3 is TGCGCCAGCAGGGGACAGGGGGCCTCCGGGGAGCTGTTTTTT.

The genes are TRBV21-1 and TRBJ1-1; the tabulated D call, TRBD1, remains unverified against the DNA. TRBV21-1 is deemed a pseudogene. The CDR3 consists of 11 residues. CDR3 residues: CASSKGLEAFF. CDR3 coding DNA: TGTGCCAGCAGCAAAGGGCTTGAAGCTTTCTTT.

The chain employs TRBV28 and TRBJ1-1; 7 bases match TRBD1. This CDR3 comprises 15 residues. The junction had 7 bases not matched to a gene; V was cut back by 5 bases and J by 1 base. Germline lookup yields CDR1 MDHEN and CDR2 SYDVKM. The CDR3 region has the DNA TGTGCCAGCAGTCACTCGGGGACAGCGAACACTGAAGCTTTCTTT. Translating it yields CASSHSGTANTEAFF.

This clone was seen a few times. The V gene is TRBV19, the J gene TRBJ2-1; the match to TRBD2 covers 9 bases. Germline CDR1 and CDR2: LNHDA and SQIVND (reference sequence). This CDR3 is built from 15 residues. Trimming cost V 6 bases and J 2 bases; bases outside gene matches: 5. This chain's CDR3 is CASRTSGVTYNEQFF. CDR3 DNA sequence: TGTGCCAGTAGGACTAGCGGAGTTACCTACAATGAGCAGTTCTTC.

This chain joins TRBV21-1 and TRBJ2-7; the table's D call, TRBD2, has no DNA check behind it. TRBV21-1 is a recognized pseudogene. The CDR3 runs to 16 residues. The CDR3 loop is CASSPKGLAGAYEQYF. DNA for the CDR3: TGTGCCAGCAGCCCAAAAGGACTAGCGGGGGCCTACGAGCAGTACTTC.

The rearrangement links TRBV18 to TRBJ2-3; D is ambiguous. Germline V gene sequence: CDR1 KGHSH, CDR2 LQKENI. Trimming took 2 bases from V and 11 from J, leaving 8 bases between them. The CDR3 loop spans 11 amino acids. CDR3 sequence reads: CASSPAGWQYF. CDR3 sequence (DNA): TGTGCCAGCTCACCAGCAGGCTGGCAGTATTTT.

This clone was seen once. This CDR3 reads CASSLTTNTEAFF. The CDR3, as DNA: TGTGCCAGCAGCTTAACAACGAACACTGAAGCTTTCTTT. V is TRBV7-9 and J is TRBJ1-1; D gene uncertain. Germline V gives CDR1 SEHNR, CDR2 FQNEAQ (reference sequence). The CDR3 is 13 residues long. V lost 2 bases to trimming and J lost 1 base, with 5 bases between them.

The chain is built from TRBV5-1 and TRBJ1-1, with TRBD1 matching 9 bases. V lost 4 bases, J lost 5 bases, and 9 bases stayed unmatched. Per germline, CDR1 SGHRS and CDR2 YFSETQ. CDR3 length: 15 amino acids. This chain's CDR3 is CASSPGGQGSTEAFF. The CDR3 coding sequence is TGCGCCAGCAGCCCTGGAGGACAGGGGAGTACTGAAGCTTTCTTT. The complete variable domain, with remaining parts taken from reference TRBV5-1 and TRBJ1-1, reads KAGVTQTPRYLIKTRGQQVTLSCSPISGHRSVSWYQQTPGQGLQFLFEYFSETQRNKGNFPGRFSGRQFSNSRSEMNVSTLELGDSALYLCASSPGGQGSTEAFFGQGTRLTVV.

This chain uses TRBV11-2 with TRBJ2-1; 8 nucleotides agree with TRBD1. The CDR3 length is 14 residues. V dropped 5 bases and J dropped 5; count of bases not matched to a gene: 5. Per germline, CDR1 SGHAT and CDR2 FQNNGV. CDR3 DNA sequence: TGTGCCAGCAGCCCCCGGACAGGGAACAATGAGCAGTTCTTC. It translates to CASSPRTGNNEQFF.

The V and J genes are TRBV7-9 and TRBJ2-1; 12 bases fit TRBD2. CDR1 SEHNR and CDR2 FQNEAQ come from the germline V gene (reference sequence). J gave up 8 bases and V 4 bases, and 6 bases lay outside the gene matches. CDR3 length equals 15 residues. This CDR3 is CASSSLAGGPHEQFF. The DNA for the CDR3 is TGTGCCAGCAGCTCCCTAGCGGGGGGGCCTCATGAGCAGTTCTTC.

The genes are TRBV18 and TRBJ2-5; 7 positions agree with TRBD1. This CDR3 has 18 residues. V lost 0 bases to trimming and J lost 5 bases; unmatched junction nucleotides: 15. Germline V gives CDR1 KGHSH, CDR2 LQKENI. CDR3: CASSPPRGQGDVEETQYF. CDR3 DNA sequence: TGTGCCAGCTCACCACCAAGGGGGCAAGGGGACGTTGAGGAGACCCAGTACTTC.

V usage is TRBV18 and J usage is TRBJ1-2; possible D gene TRBD1, 6 bases. Looked up from germline, CDR1 is KGHSH and CDR2 is LQKENI. The V gene lost 5 bases and the J gene lost 1 base, with 14 bases spanning the gap. The CDR3 contains 15 residues. The CDR3, as DNA: TGTGCCAGCTCAAATCGACAGGACCTTAACTATGGCTACACCTTC. Translating gives CASSNRQDLNYGYTF.

This clone is deemed medium-sized. The J gene is TRBJ1-2, the V gene TRBV10-3, with a possible D match to TRBD1 (6 bases). V lost 6 bases, J lost 1 base, and 15 bases lay in between. The CDR3 is 15 residues long. The germline V gene encodes CDR1 ENHRY and CDR2 SYGVKD. This chain's CDR3 is CAISQRQVYNYGYTF. The CDR3 DNA is TGTGCCATCAGCCAAAGACAGGTTTATAACTATGGCTACACCTTC.

The V and J genes are TRBV9 and TRBJ1-3; a weak D match, TRBD1 (5 bases). Deletions cut 4 bases from V and 0 bases from J, with 11 bases between. Germline V gene lookup returns CDR1 SGDLS and CDR2 YYNGEE. CDR3 length: 15 amino acids. The CDR3 here is CASSPWGGSGNTIYF. CDR3 nucleotides: TGTGCCAGCAGCCCCTGGGGGGGCTCTGGAAACACCATATATTTT.

The V call is TRBV19, the J call TRBJ2-1; TRBD2 agrees at 10 bases. CDR3 length: 16 residues. The V gene's germline CDR1 is LNHDA and CDR2 SQIVND (reference sequence). Trimming took 1 base from V and 12 from J; bases not matched to a gene: 12. For the CDR3, the DNA is TGTGCCAGTAGTATAGGGCCTAGCGGGAGCGGTCATCGGCAGTTCTTC. This encodes CASSIGPSGSGHRQFF.

The chain couples TRBV7-9 to TRBJ2-1; D gene uncertain. CDR3 length equals 15 residues. CDR1 and CDR2 (germline): SEHNR, FQNEAQ (reference sequence). V lost 2 bases, J lost 4 bases, and 12 bases lay in between. DNA for the CDR3: TGTGCCAGCAGCTTAACCCTCTTTGCGTACAATGAGCAGTTCTTC. Its translation is CASSLTLFAYNEQFF.

The chain links TRBV6-6 to TRBJ1-5, with TRBD1 matching over 9 bases. This CDR3 region has 15 residues. Germline-derived CDR1 and CDR2 are MNHNY and SVGAGI (reference sequence). The ends lost 5 bases at V and 3 bases at J; junction bases unmatched: 5. The CDR3, as DNA: TGTGCCAGCAGTAGGGGACAGGGTCCCAATCAGCCCCAGCATTTT. Translated: CASSRGQGPNQPQHF.

The chain uses TRBV13 and TRBJ2-3, with TRBD2 matching over 8 bases. Trimming took 5 bases from V and 5 from J; bases not matched to a gene: 18. Germline CDR1 reads PRHDT; CDR2 reads FYEKMQ (reference sequence). This CDR3 comprises 18 residues. The CDR3 reads CASSPPSPGLGALDTQYF. The CDR3 coding sequence is TGTGCCAGCAGCCCTCCGTCGCCGGGACTAGGGGCACTAGATACGCAGTATTTT.

V and J are TRBV7-2 and TRBJ2-5, with 7 bases matching TRBD2. This CDR3 comprises 15 residues. Germline V gene lookup returns CDR1 SGHTA and CDR2 FQGNSA. V trimming: 4 bases; J trimming: 4 bases; junction bases outside the gene matches: 9. This chain's CDR3 is CASSYRGGRTETQYF. The CDR3 DNA sequence: TGTGCCAGCAGCTACCGCGGGGGAAGGACAGAGACCCAGTACTTC.

The rearrangement links TRBV5-1 to TRBJ2-1, with D possibly being TRBD2 (6 bases). Germline V gene sequence: CDR1 SGHRS, CDR2 YFSETQ. Trimming shortened V by 4 bases and J by 6 bases, and 8 bases separated the two germline ends. The CDR3 covers 12 residues. CDR3 sequence: CASSNSGNEQFF. CDR3 bases: TGCGCCAGCAGCAATAGCGGCAATGAGCAGTTCTTC.

The gene calls are TRBV24-1 and TRBJ1-2, with 9 bases matching TRBD1. Germline assignment: CDR1 KGHDR and CDR2 SFDVKD. There are 15 residues in the CDR3. V lost 5 bases to trimming and J lost 8 bases; unmatched junction nucleotides: 11. The CDR3 nucleotides are TGTGCCACCAGTGGTTCCCATACAGGGGGCGGCGGCTACACCTTC. This codes for CATSGSHTGGGGYTF.

The V gene is TRBV30, the J gene TRBJ1-2; 7 nucleotides line up with TRBD1. The germline V gene has CDR1 GTSNPN and CDR2 SVGIG (reference sequence). J gave up 5 bases and V 4 bases, and 4 bases lay outside the gene matches. CDR3 length: 12 residues. The CDR3 is CAWTRDSYGYTF. DNA for the CDR3: TGTGCCTGGACGCGGGACAGTTATGGCTACACCTTC.